This T cell receptor (beta chain) was sequenced for a study of identical twins. Only a few counts were recorded for this clonotype. TCRdb reprocessed the 5' RACE reads with MiXCR, giving one entry per CDR3 protein. Altogether about 210,000 distinct CDR3 sequences are present, around a tenth being singletons, with the ten largest covering 5% to 6%. The CDR3 consists of 13 residues. Germline V gives CDR1 MDHEN, CDR2 SYDVKM. Trimming cost V 6 bases and J 3 bases, with 12 bases left between them. J is TRBJ2-7 and V is TRBV28, with D possibly matching TRBD2 (6 bases). Sequenced sample: memory (CD45RO+) T cells sorted from blood. The clonotype originates from a woman between 18 and 30 years old in good health. The CDR3 region is CASRRDLNYEQYF. The CDR3 nucleotides read TGTGCCAGCAGACGGGACTTAAACTACGAGCAGTACTTC.